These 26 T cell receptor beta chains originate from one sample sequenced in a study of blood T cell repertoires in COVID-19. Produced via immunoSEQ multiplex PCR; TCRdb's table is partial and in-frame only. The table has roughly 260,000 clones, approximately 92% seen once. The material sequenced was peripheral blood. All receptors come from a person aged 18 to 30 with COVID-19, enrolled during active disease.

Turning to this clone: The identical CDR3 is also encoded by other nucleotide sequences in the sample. The CDR3 is CATSDEVGEQYF. The CDR3, as DNA: TGTGCCACCAGTGACGAGGTTGGGGAGCAGTACTTC. The genes are TRBV24-1 and TRBJ2-7; D gene uncertain. The germline CDR1 and CDR2 sequences are KGHDR and SFDVKD. Trimming stripped 4 bases from V and 7 bases from J, with 10 bases between. The CDR3 has 12 residues.

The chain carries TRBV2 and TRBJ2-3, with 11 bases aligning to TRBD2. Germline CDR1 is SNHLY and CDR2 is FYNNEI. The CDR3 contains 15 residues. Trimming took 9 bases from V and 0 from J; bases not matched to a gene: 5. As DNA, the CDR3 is TGTGCCAGTCGACTAGCGGGACCTAGCACAGATACGCAGTATTTT. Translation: CASRLAGPSTDTQYF. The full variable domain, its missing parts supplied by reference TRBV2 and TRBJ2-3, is EPEVTQTPSHQVTQMGQEVILRCVPISNHLYFYWYRQILGQKVEFLVSFYNNEISEKSEIFDDQFSVERPDGSNFTLKIRSTKLEDSAMYFCASRLAGPSTDTQYFGPGTRLTVL.

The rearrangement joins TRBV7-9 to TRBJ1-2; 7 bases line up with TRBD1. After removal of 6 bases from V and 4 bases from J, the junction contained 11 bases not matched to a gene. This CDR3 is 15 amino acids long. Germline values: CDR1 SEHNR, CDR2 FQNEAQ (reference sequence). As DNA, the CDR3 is TGTGCCAGCAGTCTTATACAGGGGAGTGTCTATGGCTACACCTTC. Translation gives CASSLIQGSVYGYTF.

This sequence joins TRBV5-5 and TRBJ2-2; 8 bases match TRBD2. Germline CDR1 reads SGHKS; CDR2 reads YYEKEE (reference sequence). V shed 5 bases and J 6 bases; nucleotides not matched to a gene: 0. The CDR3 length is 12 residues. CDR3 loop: CASRLAAGELFF. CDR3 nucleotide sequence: TGTGCCAGCAGACTAGCGGCCGGGGAGCTGTTTTTT. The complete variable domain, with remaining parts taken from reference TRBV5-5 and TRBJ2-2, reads DAGVTQSPTHLIKTRGQQVTLRCSPISGHKSVSWYQQVLGQGPQFIFQYYEKEERGRGNFPDRFSARQFPNYSSELNVNALLLGDSALYLCASRLAAGELFFGEGSRLTVL.

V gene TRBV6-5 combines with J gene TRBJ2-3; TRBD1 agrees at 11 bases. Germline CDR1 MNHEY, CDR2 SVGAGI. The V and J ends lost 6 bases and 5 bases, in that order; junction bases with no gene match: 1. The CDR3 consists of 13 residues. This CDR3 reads CASRGTGGDTQYF. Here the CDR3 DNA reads TGTGCCAGCAGGGGGACAGGGGGAGATACGCAGTATTTT.

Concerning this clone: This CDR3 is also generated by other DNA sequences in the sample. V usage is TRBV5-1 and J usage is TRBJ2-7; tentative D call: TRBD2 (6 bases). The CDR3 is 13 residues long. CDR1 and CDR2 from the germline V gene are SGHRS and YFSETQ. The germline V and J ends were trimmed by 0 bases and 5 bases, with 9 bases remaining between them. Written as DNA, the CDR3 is TGCGCCAGCAGCTTGGGACTAGACAACGAGCAGTACTTC. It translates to CASSLGLDNEQYF.

The CDR3 region has the DNA TGTGCCAGCAGCCCCGCCTCGGTTAGCCACGAGCAGTACTTC. Protein sequence: CASSPASVSHEQYF. The chain couples TRBV28 to TRBJ2-7; D remains unclear. The CDR3 loop spans 14 amino acids. Trimming shortened V by 6 bases and J by 5 bases, and 17 bases separated the two germline ends. Per the germline V gene, CDR1 is MDHEN and CDR2 is SYDVKM.

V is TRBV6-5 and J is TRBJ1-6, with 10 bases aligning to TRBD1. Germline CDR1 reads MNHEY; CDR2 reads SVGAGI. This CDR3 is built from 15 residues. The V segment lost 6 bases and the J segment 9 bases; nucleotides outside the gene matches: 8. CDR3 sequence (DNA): TGTGCCAGCAGAACGGGACAGGGGTTTAGTTCACCCCTCCACTTT. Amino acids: CASRTGQGFSSPLHF.

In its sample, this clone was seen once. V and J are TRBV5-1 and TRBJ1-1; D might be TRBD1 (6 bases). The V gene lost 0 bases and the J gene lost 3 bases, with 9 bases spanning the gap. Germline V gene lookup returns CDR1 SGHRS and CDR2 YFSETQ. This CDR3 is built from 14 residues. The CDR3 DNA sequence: TGCGCCAGCAGCTTGGACAGGGCCCACACTGAAGCTTTCTTT. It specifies CASSLDRAHTEAFF.

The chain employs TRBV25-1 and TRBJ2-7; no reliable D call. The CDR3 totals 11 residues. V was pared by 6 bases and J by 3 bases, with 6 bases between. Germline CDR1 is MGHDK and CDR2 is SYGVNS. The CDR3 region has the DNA TGTGCCAGCAGCTACAGCTACGAGCAGTACTTC. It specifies CASSYSYEQYF.

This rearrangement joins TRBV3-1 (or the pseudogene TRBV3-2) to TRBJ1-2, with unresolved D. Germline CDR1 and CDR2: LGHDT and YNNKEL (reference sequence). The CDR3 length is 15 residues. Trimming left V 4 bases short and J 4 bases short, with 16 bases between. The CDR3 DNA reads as TGTGCCAGCAGCCCGAAGCCCAGAGGTGGCTATGGCTACACCTTC. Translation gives CASSPKPRGGYGYTF.

The DNA for the CDR3 is TGTGCCAGCAGGCGACAGGCAACTGAAGCTTTCTTT. Protein sequence: CASRRQATEAFF. The chain couples TRBV6-5 to TRBJ1-1; D perhaps matches TRBD1 (6 bases). The CDR3 totals 12 residues. V was trimmed by 6 bases and J by 5 bases, leaving 10 bases between them. The germline V gene encodes CDR1 MNHEY and CDR2 SVGAGI.

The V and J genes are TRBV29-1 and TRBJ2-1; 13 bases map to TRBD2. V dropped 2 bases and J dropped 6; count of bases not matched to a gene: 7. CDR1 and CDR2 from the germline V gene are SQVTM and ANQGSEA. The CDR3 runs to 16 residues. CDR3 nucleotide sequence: TGCAGCGTTGAAACTAGCGGGAGGGCCTCGGGCAATGAGCAGTTCTTC. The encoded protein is CSVETSGRASGNEQFF.

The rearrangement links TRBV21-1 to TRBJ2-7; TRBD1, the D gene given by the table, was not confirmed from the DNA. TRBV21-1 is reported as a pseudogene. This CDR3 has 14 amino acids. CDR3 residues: CASSNWQGTYEQYF. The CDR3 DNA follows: TGTGCCAGCAGCAACTGGCAGGGTACCTACGAGCAGTACTTC.

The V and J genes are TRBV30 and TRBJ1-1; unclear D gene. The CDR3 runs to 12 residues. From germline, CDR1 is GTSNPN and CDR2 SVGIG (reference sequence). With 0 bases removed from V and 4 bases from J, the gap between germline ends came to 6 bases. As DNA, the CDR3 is TGTGCCTGGAGTGTAGTCGGCACTGAAGCTTTCTTT. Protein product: CAWSVVGTEAFF. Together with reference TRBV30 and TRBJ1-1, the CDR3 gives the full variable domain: SQTIHQWPATLVQPVGSPLSLECTVEGTSNPNLYWYRQAAGRGLQLLFYSVGIGQISSEVPQNLSASRPQDRQFILSSKKLLLSDSGFYLCAWSVVGTEAFFGQGTRLTVV.

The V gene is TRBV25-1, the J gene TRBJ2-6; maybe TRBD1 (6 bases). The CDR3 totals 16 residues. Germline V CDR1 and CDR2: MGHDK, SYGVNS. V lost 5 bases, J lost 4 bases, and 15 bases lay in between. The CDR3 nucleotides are TGTGCCAGCAGTTATACAGGGTTGGCGGGGGCCAACGTCCTGACTTTC. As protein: CASSYTGLAGANVLTF.

DNA of the CDR3: TGTGCCAGTAGCGTGGGGGGGTTCGGGGCCAACGTCCTGACTTTC. Encoded protein: CASSVGGFGANVLTF. The genes are TRBV19 and TRBJ2-6; TRBD2 aligns across 7 bases. Germline V gives CDR1 LNHDA, CDR2 SQIVND (reference sequence). The J segment lost 4 bases and the V segment lost 6 bases, leaving 6 bases of the junction unmatched. This CDR3 spans 15 amino acids.

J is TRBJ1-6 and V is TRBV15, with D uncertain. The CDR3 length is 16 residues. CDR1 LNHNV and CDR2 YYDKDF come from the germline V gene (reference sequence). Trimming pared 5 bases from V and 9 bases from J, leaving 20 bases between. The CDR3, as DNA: TGTGCCACCAGCCTAGAGGTTACACTTTTTGGTTCACCCCTCCACTTT. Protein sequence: CATSLEVTLFGSPLHF.

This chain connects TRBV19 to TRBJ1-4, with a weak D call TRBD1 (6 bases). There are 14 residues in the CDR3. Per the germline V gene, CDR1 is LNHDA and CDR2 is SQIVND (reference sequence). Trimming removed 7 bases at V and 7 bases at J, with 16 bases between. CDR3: CASNTDRQGEKLFF. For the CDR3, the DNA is TGTGCCAGTAACACTGACAGGCAAGGTGAAAAACTGTTTTTT. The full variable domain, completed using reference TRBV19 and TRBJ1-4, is DGGITQSPKYLFRKEGQNVTLSCEQNLNHDAMYWYRQDPGQGLRLIYYSQIVNDFQKGDIAEGYSVSREKKESFPLTVTSAQKNPTAFYLCASNTDRQGEKLFFGSGTQLSVL.

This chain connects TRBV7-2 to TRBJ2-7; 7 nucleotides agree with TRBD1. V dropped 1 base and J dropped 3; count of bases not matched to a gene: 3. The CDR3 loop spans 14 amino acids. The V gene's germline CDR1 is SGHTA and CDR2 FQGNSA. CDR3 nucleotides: TGTGCCAGCAGCTTAGGACAGGGATACTACGAGCAGTACTTC. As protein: CASSLGQGYYEQYF.

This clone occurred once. CDR3 in amino acids: CASYKNQGAPAFF. CDR3 nucleotide sequence: TGTGCCAGCTACAAAAACCAGGGGGCGCCGGCTTTCTTT. The chain couples TRBV19 to TRBJ1-1, with 8 bases lining up with TRBD1. The CDR3 is made up of 13 amino acids. Germline trimming cut 9 bases from V and 11 bases from J; bases unmatched to any gene: 14. Germline V gene lookup returns CDR1 LNHDA and CDR2 SQIVND (reference sequence).

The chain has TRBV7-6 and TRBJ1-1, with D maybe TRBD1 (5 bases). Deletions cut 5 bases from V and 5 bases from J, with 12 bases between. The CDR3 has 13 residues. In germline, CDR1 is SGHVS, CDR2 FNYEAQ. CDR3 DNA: TGTGCCAGCAGCCCCTCGGGGGGGACTGAAGCTTTCTTT. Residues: CASSPSGGTEAFF.

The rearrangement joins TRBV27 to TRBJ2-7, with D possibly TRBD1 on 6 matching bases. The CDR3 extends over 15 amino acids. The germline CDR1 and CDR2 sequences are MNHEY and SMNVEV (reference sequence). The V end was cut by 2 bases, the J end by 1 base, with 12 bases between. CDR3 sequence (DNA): TGTGCCAGCAGTTTAGCCAGGGGAGTATCCTACGAGCAGTACTTC. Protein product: CASSLARGVSYEQYF.

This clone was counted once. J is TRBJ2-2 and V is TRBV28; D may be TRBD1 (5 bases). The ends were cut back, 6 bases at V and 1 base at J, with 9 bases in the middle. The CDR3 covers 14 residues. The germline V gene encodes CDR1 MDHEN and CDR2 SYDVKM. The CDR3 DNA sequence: TGTGCCAGCAGAGACACAGGGAACACCGGGGAGCTGTTTTTT. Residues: CASRDTGNTGELFF. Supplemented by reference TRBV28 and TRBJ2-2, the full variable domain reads DVKVTQSSRYLVKRTGEKVFLECVQDMDHENMFWYRQDPGLGLRLIYFSYDVKMKEKGDIPEGYSVSREKKERFSLILESASTNQTSMYLCASRDTGNTGELFFGEGSRLTVL.

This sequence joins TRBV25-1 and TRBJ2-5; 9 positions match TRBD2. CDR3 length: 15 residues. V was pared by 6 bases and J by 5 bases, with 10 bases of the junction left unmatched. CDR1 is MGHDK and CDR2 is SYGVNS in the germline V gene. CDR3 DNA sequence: TGTGCCAGCAGCCCTAGCGGGAAATCGGGGGAGACCCAGTACTTC. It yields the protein CASSPSGKSGETQYF.

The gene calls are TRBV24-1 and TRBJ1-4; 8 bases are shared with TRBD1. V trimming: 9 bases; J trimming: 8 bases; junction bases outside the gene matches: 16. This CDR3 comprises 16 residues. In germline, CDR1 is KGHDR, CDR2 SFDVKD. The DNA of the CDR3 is TGTGCCACCCCCGGCAGGGGGCCCACCGGAAGCGAAAAACTGTTTTTT. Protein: CATPGRGPTGSEKLFF.